The 24 T cell receptor beta chains below come from one sample, sequenced in a study of OX40 agonist ivuxolimab in advanced cancers. Some clones are missing from TCRdb's copy, which holds only in-frame ones; the method was immunoSEQ multiplex PCR. Among some 70,000 clones listed, about 89% were seen once. The material sequenced was CD4+ or CD8+ T cells sorted from blood, taken in a trial of the OX40 agonist ivuxolimab. The receptors come from an adult with an advanced solid tumor such as melanoma, head and neck, liver or kidney cancer.

The chain has TRBV5-1 and TRBJ2-6; unclear D gene. Germline values: CDR1 SGHRS, CDR2 YFSETQ. The length of the CDR3 is 15 residues. Trimming removed 0 bases from V and 1 base from J, with 5 bases in between. CDR3 residues: CASSLVGSGANVLTF. The DNA for the CDR3 is TGCGCCAGCAGCTTGGTCGGTTCTGGGGCCAACGTCCTGACTTTC.

This chain links TRBV5-1 with TRBJ2-5, with 16 nucleotides matching TRBD2. CDR3 length: 18 residues. Germline CDR1 is SGHRS and CDR2 is YFSETQ. The V and J ends lost 6 bases and 5 bases, in that order; junction bases with no gene match: 13. The CDR3 reads CASTVGLAGGAGLETQYF. CDR3 in DNA: TGCGCCAGCACCGTGGGACTAGCGGGAGGGGCCGGGTTGGAGACCCAGTACTTC.

The chain employs TRBV6-1 and TRBJ1-1; D remains unclear. CDR1 is MNHNS, CDR2 SASEGT, per germline. This CDR3 is 12 amino acids long. V lost 6 bases and J lost 0, with 5 bases in between. The CDR3 loop is CASRGMNTEAFF. CDR3 nucleotides: TGTGCCAGCAGGGGGATGAACACTGAAGCTTTCTTT.

The gene calls are TRBV5-4 and TRBJ2-3; 7 bases are a match to TRBD2. CDR1 is SGHNT and CDR2 is YYREEE in the germline V gene (reference sequence). The CDR3 totals 15 residues. V lost 0 bases, J lost 6 bases, and 7 bases stayed unmatched. The CDR3 loop is CASSLGGSSSDTQYF. CDR3 DNA sequence: TGTGCCAGCAGCTTGGGCGGGAGTTCTTCTGATACGCAGTATTTT.

This clone was found a few times. The V gene is TRBV5-1, the J gene TRBJ1-1; perhaps TRBD1 as D (5 bases). Germline CDR1 is SGHRS and CDR2 is YFSETQ. Trimming took 4 bases from V and 5 from J, leaving 15 bases between them. This CDR3 comprises 14 residues. Here the CDR3 reads CASSVPRGGTEAFF. The CDR3 coding sequence is TGCGCCAGCAGCGTGCCCCGGGGGGGAACTGAAGCTTTCTTT. Drawing the rest from reference TRBV5-1 and TRBJ1-1, the complete variable domain is KAGVTQTPRYLIKTRGQQVTLSCSPISGHRSVSWYQQTPGQGLQFLFEYFSETQRNKGNFPGRFSGRQFSNSRSEMNVSTLELGDSALYLCASSVPRGGTEAFFGQGTRLTVV.

The V call is TRBV6-6, the J call TRBJ1-1; 7 bases map to TRBD1. The V gene end was trimmed by 4 bases and the J gene end by 6 bases; junction bases not matched to a gene: 5. The CDR3 totals 13 residues. Germline assignment: CDR1 MNHNY and CDR2 SVGAGI (reference sequence). The CDR3 nucleotides read TGTGCCAGCAGTTCGGCGACAGGGTCTGAAGCTTTCTTT. It translates to CASSSATGSEAFF.

The rearrangement uses TRBV2 and TRBJ1-1, with a possible D match to TRBD1 (5 bases). There are 14 residues in the CDR3. Per germline, CDR1 SNHLY and CDR2 FYNNEI. Trimming removed 4 bases from V and 6 bases from J, with 15 bases in between. The CDR3 region is CASSVIAGRSEAFF. CDR3 sequence (DNA): TGTGCCAGCAGTGTGATAGCAGGGCGTTCTGAAGCTTTCTTT.

This clone was detected once. The chain links TRBV5-1 to TRBJ1-1; no clear D gene. The CDR3 has 13 amino acids. Germline V lookup: CDR1 SGHRS, CDR2 YFSETQ. The ends were cut back, 2 bases at V and 7 bases at J, with 12 bases in the middle. CDR3 region: CASSFRGSGEAFF. In DNA, the CDR3 is TGCGCCAGCAGCTTCCGGGGATCGGGTGAAGCTTTCTTT.

The CDR3 DNA follows: TGTGCCAGCAGCTTTGGGACAGGGGTCGAGCAGTACTTC. As protein: CASSFGTGVEQYF. This chain connects TRBV7-2 to TRBJ2-7; 10 bases are a match to TRBD1. CDR1 is SGHTA and CDR2 is FQGNSA in the germline V gene. Trimming removed 3 bases from V and 6 bases from J; junction bases left unmatched: 2. The CDR3 has 13 residues.

The chain uses TRBV19 and TRBJ2-3, with D possibly called TRBD1 or TRBD2 (6 bases each). In germline, CDR1 is LNHDA, CDR2 SQIVND (reference sequence). Trimming took off 6 bases at V and 4 bases at J, with 20 bases between the two ends. CDR3 length: 16 amino acids. CDR3 loop: CASSTRRGVGADTQYF. Written as DNA, the CDR3 is TGTGCCAGTAGCACCCGGAGGGGGGTCGGGGCAGATACGCAGTATTTT.

The CDR3 nucleotides are TGTGCCAGCAGCGTCCCCGGGACATCCAACACTGAAGCTTTCTTT. Its translation: CASSVPGTSNTEAFF. The chain links TRBV9 to TRBJ1-1; TRBD1 is a possible D gene (6 bases). V was clipped by 2 bases and J by 2 bases, with 13 bases between them. The germline CDR1 and CDR2 sequences are SGDLS and YYNGEE. The CDR3 is made up of 15 amino acids.

V gene TRBV6-1 combines with J gene TRBJ1-1, with D possibly being TRBD1 (5 bases). The V and J ends lost 9 bases and 1 base respectively, with 18 bases between them. CDR3 length equals 15 residues. In germline, CDR1 is MNHNS, CDR2 SASEGT. CDR3 sequence (DNA): TGTGCCAGTAGAAAAGGGGAGGGTGGGAACACTGAAGCTTTCTTT. It encodes CASRKGEGGNTEAFF.

The V gene is TRBV7-2, the J gene TRBJ2-1; 8 bases are shared with TRBD2. The CDR3 is 15 residues long. CDR1 and CDR2 (germline): SGHTA, FQGNSA. V was clipped by 4 bases and J by 5 bases; unmatched bases: 7. Written as DNA, the CDR3 is TGTGCCAGCAGCTATCGGGGGGGCTACGACAATGAGCAGTTCTTC. This gives the protein CASSYRGGYDNEQFF.

This rearrangement joins TRBV28 to TRBJ1-2; 9 positions agree with TRBD1. CDR1 MDHEN and CDR2 SYDVKM come from the germline V gene. The CDR3 loop spans 14 amino acids. V was pared by 7 bases and J by 7 bases, with 10 bases of the junction left unmatched. The DNA of the CDR3 is TGTGCCAGCACAGTACAGGGGGCTGTTGGTGGCTACACCTTC. It encodes CASTVQGAVGGYTF.

The rearrangement links TRBV28 to TRBJ2-4, with D unclear. V was pared by 6 bases and J by 0 bases, with 18 bases between. Germline CDR1 MDHEN, CDR2 SYDVKM. The CDR3 totals 17 residues. CDR3 loop: CASSSGRAVIAKNIQYF. CDR3 in DNA: TGTGCCAGCAGCTCCGGAAGGGCAGTTATAGCCAAAAACATTCAGTACTTC.

CDR3 loop: CASRAGTGLYGYTF. CDR3 bases: TGTGCCAGCAGGGCCGGGACAGGGTTGTATGGCTACACCTTC. The chain is built from TRBV5-5 and TRBJ1-2; 9 positions agree with TRBD1. V lost 5 bases and J lost 5; bases outside the gene matches: 7. This CDR3 spans 14 amino acids. Germline CDR1 and CDR2: SGHKS and YYEKEE (reference sequence).

The V gene is TRBV5-4, the J gene TRBJ2-7, with 10 bases fitting TRBD2. V dropped 3 bases and J dropped 4; count of bases not matched to a gene: 10. CDR3 size: 16 residues. The V gene's germline CDR1 is SGHNT and CDR2 YYREEE (reference sequence). The CDR3: CASSSAVASGSYEQYF. The CDR3 DNA reads TGTGCCAGCAGCTCGGCCGTTGCTAGCGGGAGTTACGAGCAGTACTTC.

The rearrangement joins TRBV2 to TRBJ1-1; TRBD1 matches 7 bases. This CDR3 has 13 amino acids. Germline V CDR1 and CDR2: SNHLY, FYNNEI. V lost 4 bases, J lost 8 bases, and 7 bases stayed unmatched. The CDR3 is CASSVDREVEAFF. CDR3 DNA: TGTGCCAGCAGTGTTGACAGGGAAGTGGAAGCTTTCTTT.

CDR3 sequence: CASSLDTGHSYF. CDR3 coding DNA: TGTGCCAGCAGCTTAGATACGGGACATTCCTACTTC. The chain recombines TRBV11-3 with TRBJ2-5; TRBD1 might be the D (6 bases). Deletions cut 0 bases from V and 14 bases from J, with 13 bases between. Germline CDR1 is SGHNT and CDR2 is YENEEA. The CDR3 is 12 amino acids.

The genes are TRBV6-5 and TRBJ1-1, with TRBD1 as a possible D gene (5 bases). The germline V gene has CDR1 MNHEY and CDR2 SVGAGI. This CDR3 contains 15 residues. The V and J ends lost 2 bases and 0 bases respectively, with 10 bases between them. The CDR3 nucleotides read TGTGCCAGCAGTTACGTGGGAGGGGTGAACACTGAAGCTTTCTTT. Amino acid sequence: CASSYVGGVNTEAFF.

The rearrangement joins TRBV2 to TRBJ1-2, with 7 bases lining up with TRBD1. J gave up 10 bases and V 6 bases, and 11 bases lay outside the gene matches. The CDR3 consists of 13 residues. Germline assignment: CDR1 SNHLY and CDR2 FYNNEI. The CDR3 reads CASSDDRVFIYTF. The CDR3 nucleotides read TGTGCCAGCAGCGACGACAGGGTCTTTATCTACACCTTC.

V gene TRBV7-9 combines with J gene TRBJ2-6; 10 bases match TRBD1. V lost 5 bases and J lost 1; bases outside the gene matches: 8. Germline values: CDR1 SEHNR, CDR2 FQNEAQ (reference sequence). CDR3 size: 18 residues. Here the CDR3 reads CASSPRDRGGSGANVLTF. The DNA for the CDR3 is TGTGCCAGCAGCCCACGGGACAGGGGTGGATCTGGGGCCAACGTCCTGACTTTC.

V gene TRBV20-1 combines with J gene TRBJ2-7; TRBD1 or TRBD2 may be the D gene (6 bases each). V lost 7 bases and J 6 bases, leaving 13 bases between the germline ends. The CDR3 runs to 11 residues. The germline CDR1 and CDR2 sequences are DFQATT and SNEGSKA (reference sequence). DNA for the CDR3: TGCAGTGGGAGGGACAAGACCGAGCAGTACTTC. Translating gives CSGRDKTEQYF.

V and J are TRBV6-5 and TRBJ1-2, with no clear D. V shed 6 bases and J shed 7 bases, with 18 bases lying between them. The CDR3 is 14 residues long. In germline, CDR1 is MNHEY, CDR2 SVGAGI. This chain's CDR3 is CASSPRRGSGGYTF. As DNA, the CDR3 is TGTGCCAGCAGCCCCCGTCGCGGGTCGGGTGGCTACACCTTC.